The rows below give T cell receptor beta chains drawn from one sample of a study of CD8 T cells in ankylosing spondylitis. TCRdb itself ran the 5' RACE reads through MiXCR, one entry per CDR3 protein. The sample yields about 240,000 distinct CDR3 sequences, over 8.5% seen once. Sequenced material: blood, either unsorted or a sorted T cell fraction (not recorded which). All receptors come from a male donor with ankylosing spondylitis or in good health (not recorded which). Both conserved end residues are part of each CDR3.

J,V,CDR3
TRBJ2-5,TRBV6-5,CASSYSRVGTETQYF
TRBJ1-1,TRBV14,CASSPTGGWTEAFF
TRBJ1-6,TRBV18,CASSKSRDRRSPLHF
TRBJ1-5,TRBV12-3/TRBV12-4,CASSLVAGTQPQHF
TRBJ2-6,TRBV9,CASSARLGTSHSGANVLTF
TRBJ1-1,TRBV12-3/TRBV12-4,CATLPGTGPEAFF
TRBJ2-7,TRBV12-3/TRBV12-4,CASSLESRGIYEQYF
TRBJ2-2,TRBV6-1,CASSERSRSTGELFF
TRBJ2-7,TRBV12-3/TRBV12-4,CASSLAQIEYEQYF
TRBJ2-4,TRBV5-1,CASSIGHPSDIQYF
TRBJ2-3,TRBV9,CASSARLAASTDTQYF
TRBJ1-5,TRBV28,CASSDRRGTGVQPQHF
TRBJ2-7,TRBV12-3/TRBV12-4,CASSFTIYEQYF
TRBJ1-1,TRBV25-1,CASSESGTGITNTEAFF
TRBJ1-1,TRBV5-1,CASSLGSNTEAFF
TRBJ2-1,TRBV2,CASSMNTGGNEQFF
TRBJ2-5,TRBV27,CASSLRSGWSETQYF
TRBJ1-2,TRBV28,CTSSSPGSNYGYTF
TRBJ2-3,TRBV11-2,CASSAGLAGELGTQYF
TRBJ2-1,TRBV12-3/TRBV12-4,CASSGTSGGGEQFF
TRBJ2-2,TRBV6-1,CASSGVLNTGELFF
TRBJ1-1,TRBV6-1,CASTGVLPGTEAFF
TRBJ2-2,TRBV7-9,CAISFGLRSSGELFF
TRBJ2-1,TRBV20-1,CSANLGTSGRAWNEQFF
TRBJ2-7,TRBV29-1,CSVCQRTSYEQYF
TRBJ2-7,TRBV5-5,CASSVAYRGDYEQYF
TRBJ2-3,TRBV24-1,CATSEGTEIPDTQYF
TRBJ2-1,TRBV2,CASSEASGRQGEQFF
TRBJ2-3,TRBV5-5,CASSPWGGSTDTQYF
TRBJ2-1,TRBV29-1,CSVPPAGTGSDEQFF
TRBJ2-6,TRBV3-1,CASSQTASVSGANVLTF
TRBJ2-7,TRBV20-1,CSARVPDREYEQYF
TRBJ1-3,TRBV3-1,CASSPIRGSGNTIYF
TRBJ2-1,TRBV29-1,CSVAGLHYNEQFF
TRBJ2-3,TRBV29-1,CSVGGLTDTDTQYF
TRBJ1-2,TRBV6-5,CASSYLRANYGYTF
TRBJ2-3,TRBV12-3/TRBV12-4,CASTFGSSAYTDTQYF
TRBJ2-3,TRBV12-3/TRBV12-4,CASSYPGLSTDTQYF
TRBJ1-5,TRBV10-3,CAISESSSQPQHF
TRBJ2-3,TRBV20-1,CSASSLAGGNTDTQYF
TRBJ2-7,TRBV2,CASALAGVGYEQYF
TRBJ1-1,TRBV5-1,CASNREGAGSEAFF
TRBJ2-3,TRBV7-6,CASSISGGTDTQYF
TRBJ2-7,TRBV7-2,CASSFNPLAGAYEQYF
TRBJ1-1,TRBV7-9,CASSRKGLPIMNTEAFF
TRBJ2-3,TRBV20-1,CSAPDGYGQTSTDTQYF
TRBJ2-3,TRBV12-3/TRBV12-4,CASSFRLGTDTQYF
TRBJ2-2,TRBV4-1,CASSQEGVRQTGELFF
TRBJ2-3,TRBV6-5,CASSYSPRGGTRHTQYF
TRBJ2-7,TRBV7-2,CASSLSLGDEQYF
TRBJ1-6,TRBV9,CASSARAYRDHPLHF
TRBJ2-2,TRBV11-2,CASSPRVGTGELFF
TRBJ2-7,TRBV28,CASSSPGWETRFNEQYF
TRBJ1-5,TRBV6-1,CACKTGGNQPQHF
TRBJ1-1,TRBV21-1,CASSKPDLRDRVNTEAFF
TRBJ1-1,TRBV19,CASGSLRQPTEAFF
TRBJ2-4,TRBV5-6,CASSLAGGDSAKNIQYF
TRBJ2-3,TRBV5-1,CATKAGGRSATQYF
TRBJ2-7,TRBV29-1,CSVETGQGAREQYF